Below, 31 T cell receptor beta chains from the same sample are listed, as sequenced in a study of T cell responses to AZD1222 COVID-19 vaccine. The table came from immunoSEQ multiplex PCR; TCRdb's copy has only in-frame clones and leaves some out. The data contain about 100,000 clones, around 87% of them singletons. This sample comprised peripheral blood, obtained on day 0 of AZD1222 vaccination. The receptors derive from an adult in good health.

The CDR3 region is CASSSDTSSGNTIYF. CDR3 sequence (DNA): TGCGCCAGCAGTTCCGACACGAGCTCTGGAAACACCATATATTTT. This rearrangement joins TRBV5-1 to TRBJ1-3; D not certain. Trimming removed 5 bases at V and 0 bases at J, with 12 bases between. This CDR3 is 15 amino acids long. The germline CDR1 and CDR2 sequences are SGHRS and YFSETQ.

This sequence joins TRBV19 and TRBJ1-5; possible D gene TRBD1, 6 bases. V was shortened by 9 bases and J by 4 bases, with 22 bases between the two germline ends. This CDR3 comprises 16 residues. Looked up from germline, CDR1 is LNHDA and CDR2 is SQIVND (reference sequence). The CDR3 coding sequence is TGTGCCAGCTCAGCCCGAGGAGGGGGGAGTAATCAGCCCCAGCATTTT. As protein: CASSARGGGSNQPQHF.

This clone was seen once. V and J are TRBV18 and TRBJ2-7; D remains unclear. Germline lookup yields CDR1 KGHSH and CDR2 LQKENI. Trimming removed 2 bases at V and 2 bases at J, with 10 bases between. CDR3 length equals 14 residues. The CDR3 sequence: CASSPNLDTYEQYF. The CDR3 DNA is TGTGCCAGCTCACCAAATTTGGATACCTACGAGCAGTACTTC.

The chain employs TRBV29-1 and TRBJ2-3; 9 bases fit TRBD2. This CDR3 is built from 15 residues. Germline assignment: CDR1 SQVTM and CDR2 ANQGSEA. V lost 3 bases to trimming and J lost 4 bases; unmatched junction nucleotides: 8. The CDR3 nucleotides are TGCAGCGTTGAGGTCCTAGCGGGGATTGCAGATACGCAGTATTTT. Protein: CSVEVLAGIADTQYF.

CDR3 residues: CASSLAKLVVDSNEKLFF. The CDR3 bases are TGCGCCAGCAGCTTGGCAAAGCTTGTGGTCGACAGTAATGAAAAACTGTTTTTT. The chain uses TRBV5-1 and TRBJ1-4; D possibly corresponds to TRBD1 (5 bases). Looked up from germline, CDR1 is SGHRS and CDR2 is YFSETQ. This CDR3 spans 18 amino acids. V lost 0 bases to trimming and J lost 4 bases, with 19 bases between them.

This chain joins TRBV7-2 and TRBJ2-1; D might be TRBD1 (6 bases). CDR1 and CDR2 from the germline V gene are SGHTA and FQGNSA. Trimming shortened V by 0 bases and J by 0 bases, and 12 bases separated the two germline ends. The CDR3 has 17 residues. The CDR3 nucleotides read TGTGCCAGCAGCTTAGCCCAGGGGTACGGCTCCTACAATGAGCAGTTCTTC. Amino acids: CASSLAQGYGSYNEQFF.

This chain joins TRBV11-2 and TRBJ2-5; D is perhaps TRBD1 (6 bases). Looked up from germline, CDR1 is SGHAT and CDR2 is FQNNGV. V was cut by 3 bases and J by 9 bases, with 20 bases left in between. The CDR3 length is 15 residues. The CDR3 DNA is TGTGCCAGCAGCTTGTCACCAGGGAGAGAGGGGGCCCAGTACTTC. Translated: CASSLSPGREGAQYF.

This rearrangement joins TRBV24-1 to TRBJ2-1; weak D call: TRBD2 (6 bases). With 2 bases removed from V and 5 bases from J, the gap between germline ends came to 12 bases. CDR1 and CDR2 from the germline V gene are KGHDR and SFDVKD. The length of the CDR3 is 15 residues. The CDR3 DNA reads TGTGCCACCAGTGATTGGGGGGTGGCCGACAATGAGCAGTTCTTC. Its protein is CATSDWGVADNEQFF.

The sample holds one count of this clone. The chain combines TRBV4-3 with TRBJ2-3; the match to TRBD1 covers 9 bases. The CDR3 is 17 amino acids. After removal of 1 base from V and 4 bases from J, the junction contained 9 bases not matched to a gene. The V gene's germline CDR1 is LGHNA and CDR2 YSLEER. As DNA, the CDR3 is TGCGCCAGCAGCCAAGCTTGGAGGACAGGGGTGGCAGATACGCAGTATTTT. It codes for CASSQAWRTGVADTQYF.

The chain uses TRBV6-2 or TRBV6-3 and TRBJ1-4; D is perhaps TRBD1 (5 bases). This CDR3 comprises 14 residues. Germline loops: CDR1 MNHEY, CDR2 SVGEGT. Trimming left V 5 bases short and J 8 bases short, with 15 bases between. The CDR3: CASSRDRLKEKLFF. CDR3 coding DNA: TGTGCCAGCAGTCGTGACAGACTCAAAGAAAAACTGTTTTTT.

The V call is TRBV6-5, the J call TRBJ1-2; D is ambiguous. V was pared by 10 bases and J by 3 bases, with 9 bases between. The V gene's germline CDR1 is MNHEY and CDR2 SVGAGI. The CDR3 totals 11 residues. CDR3 DNA: TGTGCCACGGGGAAAGACTATGGCTACACCTTC. It specifies CATGKDYGYTF.

The chain is built from TRBV29-1 and TRBJ1-1; 10 nucleotides match TRBD1. The CDR3 runs to 16 residues. V shed 5 bases, J shed 1 base, and the junction held 10 bases outside the gene matches. From germline, CDR1 is SQVTM and CDR2 ANQGSEA. CDR3 in DNA: TGCAGCGTTAACCACGGGACAGGGGCTTGGAACACTGAAGCTTTCTTT. Encoded protein: CSVNHGTGAWNTEAFF.

The count of this clone is one. The V and J genes are TRBV19 and TRBJ1-5; 9 positions agree with TRBD1. The CDR3 covers 16 residues. Unmatched junction bases numbered 9, after V lost 5 bases and J lost 4 bases. Germline V gives CDR1 LNHDA, CDR2 SQIVND (reference sequence). The CDR3 spells CASSGLTGGGNQPQHF. The DNA for the CDR3 is TGTGCCAGTAGTGGCTTGACAGGGGGTGGTAATCAGCCCCAGCATTTT.

The J gene is TRBJ1-5, the V gene TRBV19, with 11 bases aligning to TRBD1. Losses at the gene ends were 6 bases for V and 5 bases for J; bases not matched to a gene: 6. The CDR3 covers 15 residues. CDR1 LNHDA and CDR2 SQIVND come from the germline V gene (reference sequence). The DNA of the CDR3 is TGTGCCAGTAGGGGGGACAGGGGGTACGATCAGCCCCAGCATTTT. Residues: CASRGDRGYDQPQHF.

This clone was seen just once. The chain recombines TRBV5-1 with TRBJ2-4; D tentatively fits TRBD1 or TRBD2 (5 bases each). Germline CDR1 SGHRS, CDR2 YFSETQ. V lost 5 bases and J lost 10, with 16 bases in between. The CDR3 runs to 13 residues. CDR3 residues: CASSSVGDGIQYF. In DNA, the CDR3 is TGCGCCAGCAGTTCGGTAGGGGACGGAATTCAGTACTTC.

V usage is TRBV2 and J usage is TRBJ1-6, with D possibly TRBD1 on 5 matching bases. Trimming removed 6 bases at V and 7 bases at J, with 13 bases between. CDR3 size: 14 residues. Germline CDR1 SNHLY, CDR2 FYNNEI. CDR3 region: CASSPNGANSPLHF. CDR3 DNA: TGTGCCAGCAGCCCTAACGGGGCGAATTCACCCCTCCACTTT. Combining the CDR3 with reference TRBV2 and TRBJ1-6 gives the whole variable domain EPEVTQTPSHQVTQMGQEVILRCVPISNHLYFYWYRQILGQKVEFLVSFYNNEISEKSEIFDDQFSVERPDGSNFTLKIRSTKLEDSAMYFCASSPNGANSPLHFGNGTRLTVT.

The chain employs TRBV18 and TRBJ2-7; TRBD2 is a possible D gene (5 bases). Looked up from germline, CDR1 is KGHSH and CDR2 is LQKENI. The CDR3 consists of 13 residues. Trimming left V 5 bases short and J 6 bases short, with 14 bases between. CDR3 sequence reads: CASSEYGEGEQYF. CDR3 sequence (DNA): TGTGCCAGCTCAGAGTACGGCGAGGGCGAGCAGTACTTC.

CDR3 sequence (DNA): TGTGCCAGCAGCTTTAACCCGGGACAGGGAGGCAACTATGGCTACACCTTC. It encodes CASSFNPGQGGNYGYTF. V and J are TRBV7-9 and TRBJ1-2; 9 nucleotides agree with TRBD1. Germline trimming cut 3 bases from V and 2 bases from J; bases unmatched to any gene: 10. Germline assignment: CDR1 SEHNR and CDR2 FQNEAQ (reference sequence). This CDR3 comprises 17 residues.

This clone has more than one count but fewer than ten. The chain recombines TRBV19 with TRBJ1-4, with 10 bases matching TRBD1. Looked up from germline, CDR1 is LNHDA and CDR2 is SQIVND (reference sequence). Germline trimming cut 6 bases from V and 10 bases from J; bases unmatched to any gene: 8. CDR3 length: 14 residues. The CDR3 region is CASSQDRGHRKLFF. CDR3 coding DNA: TGTGCCAGTAGCCAAGACAGGGGGCATAGAAAACTGTTTTTT. The full variable domain, with the rest looked up from reference TRBV19 and TRBJ1-4, is DGGITQSPKYLFRKEGQNVTLSCEQNLNHDAMYWYRQDPGQGLRLIYYSQIVNDFQKGDIAEGYSVSREKKESFPLTVTSAQKNPTAFYLCASSQDRGHRKLFFGSGTQLSVL.

V usage is TRBV19 and J usage is TRBJ1-3; D remains unclear. V lost 4 bases, J lost 2 bases, and 6 bases lay in between. The germline gives CDR1 LNHDA, CDR2 SQIVND (reference sequence). The CDR3 spans 13 residues. The CDR3 nucleotides are TGTGCCAGTAGTAAGCAGGCTGGAAACACCATATATTTT. Protein product: CASSKQAGNTIYF. The entire variable domain, with the rest obtained from reference TRBV19 and TRBJ1-3, is as follows: DGGITQSPKYLFRKEGQNVTLSCEQNLNHDAMYWYRQDPGQGLRLIYYSQIVNDFQKGDIAEGYSVSREKKESFPLTVTSAQKNPTAFYLCASSKQAGNTIYFGEGSWLTVV.

The genes are TRBV27 and TRBJ2-2; D uncertain. Germline-derived CDR1 and CDR2 are MNHEY and SMNVEV (reference sequence). Trimming stripped 5 bases from V and 4 bases from J, with 14 bases between. CDR3 size: 15 residues. For the CDR3, the DNA is TGTGCCAGCAGTCGTTCCCCCTCGGGCACCGGGGAGCTGTTTTTT. Protein product: CASSRSPSGTGELFF.

This clone was detected only a few times. The chain is built from TRBV18 and TRBJ2-1; D may be TRBD2 (5 bases). V dropped 3 bases and J dropped 7 bases, with 16 bases sitting between them. Germline values: CDR1 KGHSH, CDR2 LQKENI. The CDR3 totals 15 residues. The DNA for the CDR3 is TGTGCCAGCTCACCTCCAGGAGTCCGGGGTAATGAGCAGTTCTTC. Its translation is CASSPPGVRGNEQFF.

V is TRBV15 and J is TRBJ1-2, with 7 nucleotides matching TRBD1. The germline gives CDR1 LNHNV, CDR2 YYDKDF (reference sequence). Trimming cost V 5 bases and J 0 bases; bases outside gene matches: 6. The CDR3 length is 15 residues. The CDR3, as DNA: TGTGCCACCAGCCCTGGGACAGCTACTAACTATGGCTACACCTTC. Encoded protein: CATSPGTATNYGYTF.

The V and J genes are TRBV18 and TRBJ1-2, with 8 bases matching TRBD1. The CDR3 consists of 15 residues. Germline V CDR1 and CDR2: KGHSH, LQKENI. V lost 3 bases to trimming and J lost 12 bases; unmatched junction nucleotides: 15. CDR3 loop: CASSPTSRTGNFHTF. In DNA form, the CDR3 reads TGTGCCAGCTCACCGACCAGCAGGACAGGGAATTTCCACACCTTC.

The chain couples TRBV6-1 to TRBJ2-1, with TRBD2 identical over 7 bases. The CDR3 totals 15 residues. V was pared by 2 bases and J by 2 bases, with 3 bases of the junction left unmatched. Germline V gene sequence: CDR1 MNHNS, CDR2 SASEGT. The CDR3 nucleotides are TGTGCCAGCAGTGAATCGGGGGGAACCTACAATGAGCAGTTCTTC. This sequence encodes CASSESGGTYNEQFF.

The chain joins TRBV19 to TRBJ1-2, with D perhaps TRBD1 (6 bases). V dropped 4 bases and J dropped 5 bases, with 14 bases sitting between them. This CDR3 has 14 amino acids. Germline CDR1 reads LNHDA; CDR2 reads SQIVND (reference sequence). CDR3 region: CASSRNRDQYGYTF. CDR3 nucleotide sequence: TGTGCCAGTAGTAGAAACAGGGACCAATATGGCTACACCTTC.

This rearrangement joins TRBV7-3 to TRBJ2-7; D is uncertain. CDR1 and CDR2 (germline): SGHTA, FQGTGA. This CDR3 has 13 residues. Trimming removed 2 bases at V and 3 bases at J, with 8 bases between. The CDR3 is CASSLGRGYEQYF. The CDR3 DNA sequence: TGTGCCAGCAGCTTAGGCAGAGGCTACGAGCAGTACTTC.

Within the sample, this clone is medium-sized (0.01 to 0.1%). The CDR3 spells CASSSGYNVYTF. The CDR3 nucleotides are TGTGCCAGCAGTTCAGGGTATAATGTCTACACCTTC. The gene calls are TRBV6-5 and TRBJ1-2; a weak D match, TRBD1 (5 bases). V shed 4 bases and J shed 10 bases, with 13 bases lying between them. This CDR3 spans 12 amino acids. Germline-derived CDR1 and CDR2 are MNHEY and SVGAGI.

This chain joins TRBV15 and TRBJ1-2; 8 bases are shared with TRBD1. Germline loops: CDR1 LNHNV, CDR2 YYDKDF (reference sequence). V shed 0 bases and J 3 bases; nucleotides not matched to a gene: 3. The CDR3 has 15 residues. The CDR3 region is CATSRDRTGYYGYTF. CDR3 DNA: TGTGCCACCAGCAGAGATCGGACAGGGTACTATGGCTACACCTTC.

This chain connects TRBV30 to TRBJ1-2; a weak D match, TRBD1 (5 bases). The CDR3 length is 14 residues. V was trimmed by 1 base and J by 5 bases, leaving 14 bases between them. Germline-derived CDR1 and CDR2 are GTSNPN and SVGIG (reference sequence). CDR3 sequence (DNA): TGTGCCTGGAGTGGGGGGATAACGGGTTATGGCTACACCTTC. It translates to CAWSGGITGYGYTF.

The CDR3 protein is CASSKDSYGYTF. The CDR3, as DNA: TGCGCCAGCAGCAAGGACAGTTATGGCTACACCTTC. This rearrangement joins TRBV5-1 to TRBJ1-2, with D possibly being TRBD1 (6 bases). V was cut by 4 bases and J by 5 bases, with 9 bases left in between. Germline values: CDR1 SGHRS, CDR2 YFSETQ. The CDR3 covers 12 residues.